The sequence of this TCR beta chain was determined in a study of T cells after yellow fever vaccination. Study-wide results and caveats: Reappearing after the booster were most of the clones from primary vaccination (roughly 95% CD4, approximately 88% CD8). The presence of abundant clonotypes contaminating from the bulk population was possible in FACS-sorted repertoires. Weaker overall was a secondary response that nonetheless peaked faster, on day 5 versus 15.

A word on this clonotype: Its specificity is unknown.

A 5'RACE template-switching step, the method used to make TCR cDNA, added a universal primer site and UMIs. TCRdb reprocessed the 5' RACE reads with MiXCR, giving one entry per CDR3 protein. Of nearly 550,000 distinct CDR3 sequences listed, 15% to 20% are singletons. The V segment lost 2 bases and the J segment 3 bases; nucleotides outside the gene matches: 4. Germline CDR1 reads SGDLS; CDR2 reads YYNGEE. The CDR3 runs 15 residues. The chain is built from TRBV9 and TRBJ1-4; 7 bases map to TRBD1. Source: PBMCs, taken 15 days after the yellow fever booster vaccination. The clonotype comes from a man aged 25 to 45 who received the YFV17D yellow fever vaccine. CDR3 in DNA: TGTGCCAGCAGCGTTATGGGACAGCCTAATGAAAAACTGTTTTTT. This codes for CASSVMGQPNEKLFF.